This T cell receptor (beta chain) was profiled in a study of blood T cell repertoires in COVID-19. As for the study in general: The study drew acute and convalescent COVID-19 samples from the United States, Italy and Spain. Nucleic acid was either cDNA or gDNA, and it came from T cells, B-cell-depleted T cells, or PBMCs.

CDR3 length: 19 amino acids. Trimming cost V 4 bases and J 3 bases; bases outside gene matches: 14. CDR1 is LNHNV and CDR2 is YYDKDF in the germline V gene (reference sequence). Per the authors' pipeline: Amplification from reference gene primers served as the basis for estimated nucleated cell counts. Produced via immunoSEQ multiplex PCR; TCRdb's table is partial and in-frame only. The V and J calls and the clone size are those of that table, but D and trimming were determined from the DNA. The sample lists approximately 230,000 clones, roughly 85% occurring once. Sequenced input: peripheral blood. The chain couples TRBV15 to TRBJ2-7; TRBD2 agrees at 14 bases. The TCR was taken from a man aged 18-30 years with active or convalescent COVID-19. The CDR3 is CATSTFGAMGLAGVYEQYF. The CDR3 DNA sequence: TGTGCCACCAGCACCTTTGGGGCGATGGGACTAGCGGGAGTCTACGAGCAGTACTTC.